Listed below are T cell receptor beta chains from one sample, sequenced in a study of blood T cell repertoires in COVID-19. Sequencing was performed with immunoSEQ multiplex PCR; in TCRdb, only in-frame clones are kept and a portion is missing. The profile covers over 350,000 clones, with more than 85% appearing a single time and about 0.86% taken by the ten largest. What was sequenced was PBMCs or T cells enriched from blood (not recorded which). These receptors all come from a woman in her thirties or forties who had been exposed to COVID-19. CDR3s leave out the opening cysteine and the closing phenylalanine or tryptophan.

j_call v_call cdr3_aa
TRBJ1-2 TRBV5-1 ASSGQSGNYGYT
TRBJ2-7 TRBV2 ASSEQGEGNEQY
TRBJ1-1 TRBV19 ASRLTAGRAEAF
TRBJ1-4 TRBV6-5 ASKATATNEKLF
TRBJ1-2 TRBV9 ASSETGSNYGYT
TRBJ1-1 TRBV7-2 ASSLDVRNTEAF
TRBJ2-1 TRBV19 ASSISQTGGEQF
TRBJ2-5 TRBV7-9 ASSLVPGHAQETQY
TRBJ2-1 TRBV7-2 ASSGGTSSEQF
TRBJ2-7 TRBV5-5 ASSREGRIYEQY
TRBJ1-5 TRBV23-1 ASSREAHPSNQPQH
TRBJ2-2 TRBV12-3/TRBV12-4 ASKGTGELF
TRBJ1-1 TRBV7-9 ASSHAGTVPNTEAF
TRBJ1-5 TRBV19 ASRQGNQPQH
TRBJ2-7 TRBV7-2 ASSLGHSSGGPLFYEQY
TRBJ1-1 TRBV7-2 ASSLRSGETEAF
TRBJ2-3 TRBV6-2/TRBV6-3 ASSYSSRPPGTQY
TRBJ1-2 TRBV29-1 SAELSVNYGYT
TRBJ2-1 TRBV29-1 SVAMTAFGNEQF
TRBJ1-1 TRBV25-1 ASRSLQGQNTEAF
TRBJ1-1 TRBV6-5 ASSYGAEMNTEAF
TRBJ1-2 TRBV7-3 ASSLKGGGYGYT
TRBJ2-7 TRBV7-2 ASSLTGTGSYEQY
TRBJ1-2 TRBV30 AWSVGDRSYGYT
TRBJ1-3 TRBV29-1 SSIYSISGNTIY
TRBJ1-1 TRBV11-3 ASSSGGLDTEAF